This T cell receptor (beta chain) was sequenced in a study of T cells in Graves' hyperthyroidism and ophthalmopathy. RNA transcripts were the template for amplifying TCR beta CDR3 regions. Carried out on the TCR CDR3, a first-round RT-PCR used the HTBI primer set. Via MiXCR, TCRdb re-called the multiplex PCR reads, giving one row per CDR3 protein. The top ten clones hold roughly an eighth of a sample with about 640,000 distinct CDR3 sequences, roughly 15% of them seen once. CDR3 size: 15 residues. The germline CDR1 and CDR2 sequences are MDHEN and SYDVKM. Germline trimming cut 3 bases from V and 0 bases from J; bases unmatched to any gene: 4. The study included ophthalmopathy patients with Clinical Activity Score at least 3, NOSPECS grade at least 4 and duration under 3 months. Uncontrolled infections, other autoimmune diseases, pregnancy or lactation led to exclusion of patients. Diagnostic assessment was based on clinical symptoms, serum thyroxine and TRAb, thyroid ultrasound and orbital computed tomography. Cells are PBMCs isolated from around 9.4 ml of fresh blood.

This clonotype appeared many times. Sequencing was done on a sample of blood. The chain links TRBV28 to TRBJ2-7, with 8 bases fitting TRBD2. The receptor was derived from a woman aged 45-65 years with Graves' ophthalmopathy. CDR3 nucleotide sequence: TGTGCCAGCAGTTTCGAGCGGGAGAGCTCCTACGAGCAGTACTTC. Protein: CASSFERESSYEQYF.